Listed below are T cell receptor beta chains from one sample, sequenced in a study of T cells in Graves' hyperthyroidism and ophthalmopathy. TCRdb analysed the multiplex PCR reads with MiXCR anew, one entry per CDR3 protein. The sample shows hundreds of thousands of distinct CDR3 sequences, 12% to 15% of them seen only once. The material sequenced was blood. The receptor set was obtained from a young woman with Graves' hyperthyroidism. Both conserved end residues are part of each CDR3. A D gene is named only where the DNA matches it firmly. Expanded clones are given a class, and other clones once, few, many or no size at all.

j_gene	v_gene	d_gene	abundance	CDR3nt	CDR3aa
TRBJ2-1	TRBV5-4	TRBD2	few	TGTGCCAGCAGCTCACGAGGAGGGCTAGCGGACAATGAGCAGTTCTTC	CASSSRGGLADNEQFF
TRBJ2-7	TRBV30	-	many	TGTGCCTGGAATCCAGCCTGGACGTCCTACGAGCAGTACTTC	CAWNPAWTSYEQYF
TRBJ1-1	TRBV6-2/TRBV6-3	-	many	TGTGCCAGCACACGGAACACTGAAGCTTTCTTT	CASTRNTEAFF
TRBJ2-3	TRBV2	TRBD2	many	TGTGCCAGCAGTGAAGGGGGACTACAGCACACAGATACGCAGTATTTT	CASSEGGLQHTDTQYF
TRBJ2-1	TRBV27	-	many	TGTGCCAGCAGTTTGGCCCCCGGGACCCCGGGACACAATGAGCAGTTCTTC	CASSLAPGTPGHNEQFF
TRBJ2-2	TRBV6-1	TRBD1	few	TGTGCCAGCATGACGCGGACAGGGGGGTTTTCCGGGGAGCTGTTTTTT	CASMTRTGGFSGELFF
TRBJ2-1	TRBV4-1	-	few	TGCGCCAGCAGCCAAGGAGTACGGCGGGTATACAATGAGCAGTTCTTC	CASSQGVRRVYNEQFF
TRBJ2-1	TRBV18	TRBD2	few	TGTGCCAGCTCACCCGGGACTAGCTACAATGAGCAGCTCTTC	CASSPGTSYNEQLF
TRBJ2-2	TRBV7-2	-	-	TGTGCCAGCAGCCCGGTCGCGGGGACCGGGGAGCTGTTTTTT	CASSPVAGTGELFF
TRBJ2-1	TRBV7-2	TRBD2	many	TGTGCCAGCAGAAAGACTAGCCAATCCTACAATGAGCAGTTCTTC	CASRKTSQSYNEQFF
TRBJ1-5	TRBV20-1	-	-	TGCAGTGCTAGGCGGAGGGGTGATCAGCCCCAGCATTTT	CSARRRGDQPQHF
TRBJ2-5	TRBV18	-	many	TGTGCCAGCTCACCTACCGACAGGTCCACTGAGACCCAGTACTTC	CASSPTDRSTETQYF
TRBJ1-5	TRBV6-1	-	few	TGTGCCAGCAGGATACAGGGCGGTGGCAATCAGCCCCAGCATTTT	CASRIQGGGNQPQHF
TRBJ1-2	TRBV24-1	TRBD1	-	TGTGCCACCAGTGATGGGACAGGGATTTTGAGGGGCTACACCTTC	CATSDGTGILRGYTF
TRBJ1-5	TRBV6-5	-	many	TGTGCCAGCAGTTACTCGTACCAGGGACGTCAGCCCCAGCATTTT	CASSYSYQGRQPQHF
TRBJ2-7	TRBV20-1	-	many	TGCAGTGCTAGAGATCGGCGCGGACCCTCCTACGAGCAGTACTTC	CSARDRRGPSYEQYF
TRBJ2-2	TRBV6-6	-	-	TGTGCCAGCAGTTACTGGGTCCGGCGGGATGACACCGGGGAGCTGTTTTTT	CASSYWVRRDDTGELFF
TRBJ2-3	TRBV25-1	TRBD2	-	TGTGCCAGCAGTGAAAGCCTAGCGGGTCCCACAGATACGCAGTATTTT	CASSESLAGPTDTQYF
TRBJ2-7	TRBV7-9	-	many	TGTGCCAGCAGCTTAGCGCGAATGGGAGTCGGCGAGCAGTACTTC	CASSLARMGVGEQYF
TRBJ2-5	TRBV12-3/TRBV12-4	TRBD2	many	TGTGCCAGCAGTCGACTAGCGGGAAGGCAAGAGACCCAGTACTTC	CASSRLAGRQETQYF
TRBJ2-2	TRBV9	TRBD2	many	TGTGCCAGCAGCGGACTAGCGGGCACCGGGGAGCTGTTTTTT	CASSGLAGTGELFF
TRBJ2-5	TRBV2	TRBD2	many	TGTGCCAGCAGCCTAGGGACTAGCGGGAGTCAGACCCAGTACTTC	CASSLGTSGSQTQYF
TRBJ2-2	TRBV6-5	TRBD2	-	TGTGCCAGCAGTTACATAGCGGGACGCCCTTACACCGGGGAGCTGTTTTTT	CASSYIAGRPYTGELFF
TRBJ2-3	TRBV12-5	-	few	TGTGCTAGTGGGGCCGGTTTCGTCTGGCCAGATACGCAGTATTTT	CASGAGFVWPDTQYF
TRBJ1-1	TRBV27	-	many	TGTGCCAGCAGTTTAGGCAGCTGGAACACTGAAGCTTTCTTT	CASSLGSWNTEAFF
TRBJ2-3	TRBV29-1	-	many	TGCAGCGTTGAAGAGGGAACAGATACGCAGTATTTT	CSVEEGTDTQYF
TRBJ2-7	TRBV7-9	-	many	TGTGCCAGCAGCCCCCCGGGGGTCGGCCTCTACGAGCAGTACTTC	CASSPPGVGLYEQYF
TRBJ1-2	TRBV24-1	-	-	TGTGCCACCAGTGACCATGACGGGGGGTATGGCTACACCTTC	CATSDHDGGYGYTF
TRBJ2-1	TRBV7-6	-	many	TGTGCCAGCAGCCGAACCCAGGGGAGGTATGAGCAGTTCTTC	CASSRTQGRYEQFF
TRBJ1-5	TRBV4-3	-	-	TGCGCCAGCAGCCAAGATAGGTCAGGCGTCGTTAATCAGCCCCAGCATTTT	CASSQDRSGVVNQPQHF
TRBJ2-6	TRBV4-1	-	few	TGCGCCACCCGGGGCACTGGGGCCAACGTCCTGACTTTC	CATRGTGANVLTF
TRBJ1-5	TRBV20-1	-	few	TGCAGTGCTAGGGAGGACGGGGTCGTCCAGCCCCAGCATTTT	CSAREDGVVQPQHF
TRBJ2-3	TRBV6-1	TRBD2	few	TGTGCCAGCAGTGTGGCGGGAGCTGGCGGGAGCACAGATACGCAGTATTTT	CASSVAGAGGSTDTQYF
TRBJ2-1	TRBV20-1	TRBD2	-	TGCAGTGCTAGAGAGCGGGAGGGTACCTACAATGAGCAGTTCTTC	CSAREREGTYNEQFF
TRBJ2-1	TRBV6-4	TRBD2	-	TGTGCCAGCAGTGATGGTGAGCGGGAGGGCCATGAGCAGTTCTTC	CASSDGEREGHEQFF
TRBJ1-5	TRBV7-2	-	many	TGTGCCAGCAGCTTAGCTTCAGTGGGGTATCAGCCCCAGCATTTT	CASSLASVGYQPQHF
TRBJ2-3	TRBV12-3/TRBV12-4	-	many	TGTGCCAGCAGTTCCGGTAATACGCAGTATTTT	CASSSGNTQYF
TRBJ1-2	TRBV19	-	few	TGTGCCAGTAGTATCGGGGGCGGAGTTGGGTATTATGGCTACACCTTC	CASSIGGGVGYYGYTF
TRBJ1-5	TRBV7-9	-	-	TGTGCCAGCAGCTTTACCGACTATCAGCCCCAGCATTTT	CASSFTDYQPQHF
TRBJ2-1	TRBV7-9	-	-	TGTGCCAGCAGCAGAGGGATTGTGCAGTTCTTC	CASSRGIVQFF
TRBJ1-2	TRBV18	TRBD1	many	TGTGCCAGCTCACCGCCAATAAAGGGGGCGCCGAACTATGGCTACACCTTC	CASSPPIKGAPNYGYTF
TRBJ2-7	TRBV6-2/TRBV6-3	TRBD1	many	TGTGCCAGCAGCGAAACCGGGACAGGTTCCTACGAGCAGTACTTC	CASSETGTGSYEQYF
TRBJ2-1	TRBV14	-	few	TGTGCCAGCAGCCAAGTTGCGAGCTCCTACAATGAGCAGTTCTTC	CASSQVASSYNEQFF
TRBJ2-1	TRBV27	-	many	TGTGCCAGCTCTAGGGGTCTAGTCAGCTCCTACAATGAGCAGTTCTTC	CASSRGLVSSYNEQFF
TRBJ2-1	TRBV7-9	TRBD2	-	TGTGCCAGCAGCACACTAGCGGACAGATACTACAATGAGCAGTTCTTC	CASSTLADRYYNEQFF